A single sample gave rise to the 22 T cell receptor beta chains below, sequenced in a study of T cells in pancreatic ductal adenocarcinoma. Data came from immunoSEQ multiplex PCR; TCRdb stores just in-frame clones and leaves some out. The table shows 4,500 to 7,000 clones, with about 70% occurring only once. No neoadjuvant therapy was given to the selected pancreatic ductal adenocarcinoma patients before their surgery. Material: pancreatic tumor tissue. The receptors here all came from a human donor with pancreatic ductal adenocarcinoma.

The chain is built from TRBV9 and TRBJ1-2; D is undetermined. The V and J ends lost 3 bases and 4 bases respectively, with 10 bases between them. This CDR3 comprises 13 residues. In germline, CDR1 is SGDLS, CDR2 YYNGEE. The CDR3, as DNA: TGTGCCAGCAGCGCGGCGTCGGGCTATGGCTACACCTTC. This encodes CASSAASGYGYTF.

The CDR3 sequence is CSAPQDKFYGYTF. The CDR3 coding sequence is TGCAGCGCCCCACAGGACAAGTTCTATGGCTACACCTTC. V and J are TRBV29-1 and TRBJ1-2; D is perhaps TRBD1 (5 bases). Trimming took off 7 bases at V and 4 bases at J, with 16 bases between the two ends. Germline assignment: CDR1 SQVTM and CDR2 ANQGSEA. The CDR3 spans 13 residues.

V is TRBV5-4 and J is TRBJ1-2; the D gene is possibly TRBD1 (6 bases). This CDR3 is built from 13 residues. V was cut by 4 bases and J by 7 bases, with 14 bases left in between. Looked up from germline, CDR1 is SGHNT and CDR2 is YYREEE (reference sequence). The CDR3 region has the DNA TGTGCCAGCAGCCTCCAACAGGGTTCTGGCTACACCTTC. This gives the protein CASSLQQGSGYTF.

This chain links TRBV14 with TRBJ1-5; no reliable D call. Germline CDR1 reads SGHDN; CDR2 reads FVKESK. The CDR3 sequence is 17 residues long. The V end lost 5 bases, the J end lost 4 bases, and 21 bases lay between the germline ends. The CDR3 region is CASSKRPIPNPNQPQHF. Here the CDR3 DNA reads TGTGCCAGCAGCAAGCGCCCGATCCCGAACCCTAATCAGCCCCAGCATTTT.

This clone has more than one count but fewer than ten. The J gene is TRBJ2-5, the V gene TRBV5-8; perhaps TRBD1 as D (6 bases). The CDR3 has 15 residues. Germline CDR1 and CDR2: SGHTS and YDEGEE. The V gene lost 1 base and the J gene lost 2 bases, with 12 bases spanning the gap. The CDR3, as DNA: TGTGCCAGCAGCTTGTCTTACAGGGTACAAGAGACCCAGTACTTC. Protein: CASSLSYRVQETQYF.

This chain connects TRBV28 to TRBJ2-7; perhaps TRBD2 as D (5 bases). The germline gives CDR1 MDHEN, CDR2 SYDVKM. The V end was cut by 5 bases, the J end by 1 base, with 18 bases between. This CDR3 has 16 residues. CDR3 in amino acids: CASSEAIGSASYEQYF. The CDR3 DNA reads as TGTGCCAGCAGTGAGGCGATAGGGAGTGCGTCCTACGAGCAGTACTTC.

This clone came up once. The J gene is TRBJ1-2, the V gene TRBV9; D may be TRBD1 (5 bases). Germline V gene lookup returns CDR1 SGDLS and CDR2 YYNGEE. V lost 1 base, J lost 7 bases, and 8 bases lay in between. The CDR3 spans 12 residues. Here the CDR3 reads CASSVFRGGYTF. In nucleotides, the CDR3 is TGTGCCAGCAGCGTATTTAGGGGTGGCTACACCTTC. Together with reference TRBV9 and TRBJ1-2, the CDR3 gives the full variable domain: DSGVTQTPKHLITATGQRVTLRCSPRSGDLSVYWYQQSLDQGLQFLIQYYNGEERAKGNILERFSAQQFPDLHSELNLSSLELGDSALYFCASSVFRGGYTFGSGTRLTVV.

The chain has TRBV5-1 and TRBJ1-1; TRBD1 aligns across 7 bases. CDR1 SGHRS and CDR2 YFSETQ come from the germline V gene. V shed 0 bases, J shed 1 base, and the junction held 12 bases outside the gene matches. The CDR3 has 18 amino acids. CDR3 coding DNA: TGCGCCAGCAGCTTGGTTCTACAGGGGTTAACTAGGAACACTGAAGCTTTCTTT. Its translation: CASSLVLQGLTRNTEAFF.

This chain connects TRBV7-9 to TRBJ2-7, with 7 bases fitting TRBD1. CDR3 length equals 14 residues. Germline V gene lookup returns CDR1 SEHNR and CDR2 FQNEAQ (reference sequence). J lost 5 bases, V lost 2 bases, and 6 bases had no gene match. In DNA form, the CDR3 reads TGTGCCAGCAGCTTAACGACAGGGTTCAACGAGCAGTACTTC. Its translation: CASSLTTGFNEQYF.

The chain uses TRBV18 and TRBJ2-3, with D possibly matching TRBD2 (6 bases). The CDR3 runs 14 residues. V was pared by 0 bases and J by 6 bases, with 10 bases between. The germline CDR1 and CDR2 sequences are KGHSH and LQKENI. The CDR3 region has the DNA TGTGCCAGCTCACCACCGACTAGTAGGGATACGCAGTATTTT. Its translation: CASSPPTSRDTQYF.

This chain joins TRBV5-4 and TRBJ2-7, with TRBD1 matching over 7 bases. The V gene's germline CDR1 is SGHNT and CDR2 YYREEE (reference sequence). This CDR3 is built from 14 residues. V was pared by 4 bases and J by 4 bases, with 8 bases of the junction left unmatched. This CDR3 reads CASSTPGTVYEQYF. CDR3 nucleotide sequence: TGTGCCAGCAGCACCCCCGGGACAGTATACGAGCAGTACTTC.

The V and J genes are TRBV7-9 and TRBJ2-5, with TRBD1 identical over 7 bases. CDR3 length: 14 residues. In germline, CDR1 is SEHNR, CDR2 FQNEAQ (reference sequence). The ends lost 5 bases at V and 2 bases at J; junction bases unmatched: 5. The DNA for the CDR3 is TGTGCCAGCAGCCCTGGGACAGCACAAGAGACCCAGTACTTC. Encoded protein: CASSPGTAQETQYF.

The J gene is TRBJ1-5, the V gene TRBV28, with D possibly TRBD1 on 5 matching bases. The V gene lost 8 bases and the J gene lost 4 bases, with 12 bases spanning the gap. Germline values: CDR1 MDHEN, CDR2 SYDVKM. The CDR3 extends over 13 amino acids. CDR3 coding DNA: TGTGCCAGCTCGCGGGGCCTAAATCAGCCCCAGCATTTT. Its protein product is CASSRGLNQPQHF.

The chain recombines TRBV9 with TRBJ2-5; D gene ambiguous. Germline CDR1 and CDR2: SGDLS and YYNGEE. The V end was cut by 4 bases, the J end by 0 bases, with 7 bases between. The CDR3 has 13 residues. CDR3 residues: CASSPLYQETQYF. CDR3 nucleotide sequence: TGTGCCAGCAGCCCCCTGTACCAAGAGACCCAGTACTTC.

This clone was found a few times. The genes are TRBV13 and TRBJ2-3, with TRBD2 identical over 8 bases. Looked up from germline, CDR1 is PRHDT and CDR2 is FYEKMQ (reference sequence). V shed 4 bases, J shed 8 bases, and the junction held 2 bases outside the gene matches. The CDR3 runs to 12 residues. For the CDR3, the DNA is TGTGCCAGCAGCTCCCTAGCGGGTACGCAGTATTTT. This codes for CASSSLAGTQYF.

The chain has TRBV20-1 and TRBJ2-5, with unresolved D. This CDR3 has 11 residues. Germline CDR1 reads DFQATT; CDR2 reads SNEGSKA (reference sequence). V was trimmed by 0 bases and J by 5 bases, leaving 4 bases between them. CDR3 nucleotides: TGCAGTGCTAGAGATGCGGAGACCCAGTACTTC. Amino acid sequence: CSARDAETQYF.

The chain links TRBV5-1 to TRBJ1-2; 8 positions agree with TRBD1. Germline CDR1 is SGHRS and CDR2 is YFSETQ. CDR3 length equals 15 residues. With 5 bases clipped from V and 4 bases from J, the junction kept 10 bases outside the gene matches. The CDR3 bases are TGCGCCAGCAGTTTCGACCGGACAGGGCCCTATGGCTACACCTTC. The encoded protein is CASSFDRTGPYGYTF.

This chain joins TRBV5-1 and TRBJ2-5; a possible D gene is TRBD2 (5 bases). Germline assignment: CDR1 SGHRS and CDR2 YFSETQ. The V and J ends lost 2 bases and 4 bases respectively, with 12 bases between them. This CDR3 comprises 14 residues. The CDR3 sequence: CASSFFDRGETQYF. For the CDR3, the DNA is TGCGCCAGCAGCTTCTTTGATCGGGGAGAGACCCAGTACTTC.

In DNA, the CDR3 is TGTGCCAGCAGCACCATCCGAGAAAAGACAGGGCACGAGCAGTACTTC. Translating gives CASSTIREKTGHEQYF. The chain employs TRBV28 and TRBJ2-7; 7 bases are a match to TRBD1. There are 16 residues in the CDR3. Unmatched junction bases numbered 16, after V lost 6 bases and J lost 5 bases. CDR1 is MDHEN and CDR2 is SYDVKM in the germline V gene. The whole variable domain, filled in from reference TRBV28 and TRBJ2-7, reads DVKVTQSSRYLVKRTGEKVFLECVQDMDHENMFWYRQDPGLGLRLIYFSYDVKMKEKGDIPEGYSVSREKKERFSLILESASTNQTSMYLCASSTIREKTGHEQYFGPGTRLTVT.

This sequence joins TRBV11-2 and TRBJ1-1, with D uncertain. Trimming took off 2 bases at V and 2 bases at J, with 6 bases between the two ends. Germline V lookup: CDR1 SGHAT, CDR2 FQNNGV. The CDR3 totals 13 residues. CDR3 in amino acids: CASSLLYNTEAFF. CDR3 bases: TGTGCCAGCAGCTTACTTTATAACACTGAAGCTTTCTTT. The full variable domain, its missing parts supplied by reference TRBV11-2 and TRBJ1-1, is EAGVAQSPRYKIIEKRQSVAFWCNPISGHATLYWYQQILGQGPKLLIQFQNNGVVDDSQLPKDRFSAERLKGVDSTLKIQPAKLEDSAVYLCASSLLYNTEAFFGQGTRLTVV.

CDR3 sequence: CASSFSNPDTQYF. In DNA form, the CDR3 reads TGTGCCAGCAGTTTTTCTAACCCAGATACGCAGTATTTT. The chain joins TRBV6-5 to TRBJ2-3, with D hard to call. Trimming cost V 4 bases and J 4 bases, with 9 bases left between them. CDR1 is MNHEY, CDR2 SVGAGI, per germline. The CDR3 is 13 amino acids.

The V gene is TRBV4-3, the J gene TRBJ1-3; 8 positions match TRBD1. Per germline, CDR1 LGHNA and CDR2 YSLEER. The trim removed 0 bases at V and 2 bases at J, leaving 6 bases unmatched. This CDR3 is built from 17 residues. The CDR3 nucleotides are TGCGCCAGCAGCCAAGAAGGGGGCAGGGGGCCTGGAAACACCATATATTTT. Its protein is CASSQEGGRGPGNTIYF.